This is a list of T cell receptor beta chains from one sample in a study of CD8 T cells in ankylosing spondylitis. One entry per CDR3 protein, called by TCRdb with MiXCR from the 5' RACE reads. Of approximately 540,000 distinct CDR3 sequences listed, 12% are singletons. Sequencing was carried out using blood, either unsorted or a sorted T cell fraction (not recorded which). The receptors shown here come from a male donor with ankylosing spondylitis. Both conserved end residues are part of each CDR3. D genes are given only for firm matches. The size entry is marked missing in some rows and otherwise reads once, few, many or a size class.

clone_size j_call d_call v_call cdr3_aa cdr3_nt
few TRBJ2-1 . TRBV29-1 CSVDPYNEQFF TGCAGCGTTGATCCCTACAATGAGCAGTTCTTC
few TRBJ2-1 . TRBV6-4 CASSGGPNNEQFF TGTGCCAGCAGTGGGGGTCCAAACAATGAGCAGTTCTTC
. TRBJ1-1 . TRBV27 CASGSGSQGTEAFF TGTGCCAGCGGATCCGGGAGCCAAGGGACTGAAGCTTTCTTT
many TRBJ2-3 . TRBV28 CASSHGLGVARSTDTQYF TGTGCCAGCAGTCATGGACTCGGAGTGGCTCGTAGCACAGATACGCAGTATTTT
. TRBJ2-1 TRBD2 TRBV20-1 CSARDVAGGYNEQFF TGCAGTGCTAGAGATGTAGCGGGTGGGTACAATGAGCAGTTCTTC
. TRBJ2-3 . TRBV24-1 CATSPPGHRTDTQYF TGTGCCACCAGTCCCCCGGGACACCGAACAGATACGCAGTATTTT
few TRBJ1-2 TRBD1 TRBV4-1 CASSQRTHQGDYGYTF TGCGCCAGCAGCCAAAGAACACACCAGGGGGACTATGGCTACACCTTC
. TRBJ2-7 . TRBV13 CASGSEQYF TGTGCCAGCGGGTCGGAGCAGTACTTC
. TRBJ2-5 TRBD1 TRBV11-2 CASSLGLTGLGPNQKTQYF TGTGCCAGCAGCTTAGGTTTGACAGGGTTGGGGCCGAATCAGAAGACCCAGTACTTC
. TRBJ1-2 . TRBV5-1 CASSQRTAIDGYTF TGCGCCAGCAGCCAAAGGACAGCGATCGACGGCTACACCTTC
. TRBJ1-1 . TRBV14 CASSQENLIPEAFF TGTGCCAGCAGCCAAGAAAACTTGATCCCTGAAGCTTTCTTT
. TRBJ1-2 . TRBV20-1 CSAKEGSNYGYTF TGCAGTGCAAAGGAGGGGTCGAACTATGGCTACACCTTC
few TRBJ2-1 . TRBV20-1 CSARIGVEQFF TGCAGTGCTAGAATAGGGGTTGAGCAGTTCTTC
many TRBJ2-1 TRBD2 TRBV12-3/TRBV12-4 CASSLLAGAWGEQFF TGTGCCAGCAGCCTCCTAGCGGGGGCGTGGGGTGAGCAGTTCTTC
. TRBJ2-1 . TRBV5-1 CASSFNSAYEQFF TGCGCCAGCAGCTTTAATAGCGCGTATGAGCAGTTCTTC
. TRBJ2-2 . TRBV24-1 CATTAGRANTGELFF TGTGCCACCACCGCAGGAAGGGCGAACACCGGGGAGCTGTTTTTT
many TRBJ2-2 . TRBV24-1 CATSDGMAGRKGGELFF TGTGCCACCAGTGATGGAATGGCAGGGCGAAAAGGGGGGGAGCTGTTTTTT
few TRBJ1-1 . TRBV24-1 CATRRTPADGMNTEAFF TGTGCCACCAGGAGAACCCCTGCAGACGGGATGAACACTGAAGCTTTCTTT
. TRBJ1-1 . TRBV3-1 CASSQGTDFNTEAFF TGTGCCAGCAGCCAAGGGACAGACTTTAACACTGAAGCTTTCTTT
many TRBJ1-1 . TRBV12-3/TRBV12-4 CASSLKGEGNTEAFF TGTGCCAGCAGTTTAAAGGGGGAGGGGAACACTGAAGCTTTCTTT
many TRBJ2-3 TRBD2 TRBV5-1 CASSFLAGDTDTQYF TGCGCCAGCAGCTTCCTAGCGGGAGACACAGATACGCAGTATTTT
many TRBJ2-1 . TRBV10-1 CARSKGIEQFF TGCGCCAGGAGTAAGGGGATTGAGCAGTTCTTC
few TRBJ2-5 . TRBV7-8 CASSLGGAGRDPYKRTQYF TGTGCCAGCAGCTTAGGTGGAGCGGGCAGGGACCCCTACAAGAGGACCCAGTACTTC
many TRBJ1-2 . TRBV20-1 CSAWPPEGSYGYTF TGCAGTGCCTGGCCTCCGGAGGGTAGCTATGGCTACACCTTC
many TRBJ2-1 . TRBV5-5 CASSLESGLKQFF TGTGCCAGCAGCTTGGAATCGGGGCTAAAGCAGTTCTTC
. TRBJ1-2 TRBD1 TRBV27 CASRPGTELDGYTF TGTGCCAGCAGGCCCGGGACAGAATTGGATGGCTACACCTTC
few TRBJ2-1 . TRBV4-2 CASSQGFSSSNEQFF TGTGCCAGCAGCCAAGGTTTTTCTAGTTCGAATGAGCAGTTCTTC
. TRBJ2-5 TRBD1 TRBV5-1 CASSFQGAGETQYF TGCGCCAGCAGCTTTCAGGGGGCTGGGGAGACCCAGTACTTC
few TRBJ1-1 . TRBV7-2 CAESVLNTEAFF TGTGCCGAATCGGTTTTGAACACTGAAGCTTTCTTT
many TRBJ2-5 TRBD2 TRBV12-3/TRBV12-4 CASSTRSGSTETQYF TGTGCCAGCAGTACCCGTAGCGGGAGTACAGAGACCCAGTACTTC
few TRBJ2-2 . TRBV12-5 CASGARGILTGELFF TGTGCTAGTGGGGCCCGGGGCATTTTGACCGGGGAGCTGTTTTTT
. TRBJ1-2 . TRBV2 CASNQGSDGYTF TGTGCCAGCAATCAGGGGTCGGATGGCTACACCTTC
. TRBJ1-5 TRBD1 TRBV10-2 CASSVTGDGQPQHF TGCGCCAGCAGTGTAACAGGGGATGGCCAGCCCCAGCATTTT
few TRBJ2-1 . TRBV2 CASTETRESEQFF TGTGCCAGCACCGAAACCAGAGAAAGTGAGCAGTTCTTC
. TRBJ1-5 TRBD1 TRBV30 CAWSDRVEQPQHF TGTGCCTGGAGCGACAGGGTAGAGCAGCCCCAGCATTTT
many TRBJ2-7 . TRBV11-2 CASSAAYEQYF TGTGCCAGCAGCGCAGCCTACGAGCAGTACTTC
. TRBJ1-1 . TRBV4-1 CASSRGTIPEAFF TGCGCCAGCAGCCGAGGGACAATCCCTGAAGCTTTCTTT
. TRBJ2-7 . TRBV14 CASSRALRVEQYF TGTGCCAGCAGCCGGGCCCTAAGAGTCGAGCAGTACTTC
. TRBJ1-5 . TRBV20-1 CSAPSGSGQPQHF TGCAGTGCCCCTTCCGGTTCCGGGCAGCCCCAGCATTTT
. TRBJ1-1 . TRBV20-1 CSASDGKVEAFF TGCAGTGCTTCCGACGGGAAGGTGGAAGCTTTCTTT
. TRBJ1-1 . TRBV28 CASSPTLRVPPKAFF TGTGCCAGCAGTCCCACCCTCCGGGTTCCCCCCAAAGCTTTCTTT
many TRBJ2-3 . TRBV20-1 CSARDRSGPTDTQYF TGCAGTGCTAGAGATCGGAGCGGGCCCACAGATACGCAGTATTTT
. TRBJ2-7 . TRBV7-9 CASGGTREQYF TGTGCCAGCGGGGGGACGAGGGAGCAGTACTTC
. TRBJ2-2 . TRBV4-2 CASSQGGQTGELFF TGTGCCAGCAGCCAGGGGGGGCAGACCGGGGAGCTGTTTTTT
few TRBJ2-4 . TRBV3-1 CASSQELGGEDIQYF TGTGCCAGCAGCCAAGAACTGGGAGGTGAGGACATTCAGTACTTC
. TRBJ1-1 . TRBV20-1 CSASNLGVTEAFF TGCAGTGCTAGTAATCTGGGAGTCACTGAAGCTTTCTTT
few TRBJ2-2 TRBD2 TRBV3-1 CASSLGLAEGAGELFF TGTGCCAGCAGCCTCGGACTAGCGGAGGGCGCCGGGGAGCTGTTTTTT
. TRBJ2-1 . TRBV20-1 CSARDLIWSYNEQFF TGCAGTGCTAGAGATCTAATATGGTCCTACAATGAGCAGTTCTTC
few TRBJ2-3 . TRBV20-1 CSATPGGQADTQYF TGCAGTGCCACCCCTGGTGGGCAAGCAGATACGCAGTATTTT
many TRBJ2-1 . TRBV4-2 CASSQDGSGREQFF TGTGCCAGCAGCCAAGATGGGAGCGGCCGGGAGCAGTTCTTC
few TRBJ1-2 TRBD1 TRBV14 CASSPGQDSGYGYTF TGTGCCAGCAGCCCGGGACAGGATTCTGGGTATGGCTACACCTTC
. TRBJ1-4 . TRBV20-1 CSARGAGRVKLFF TGCAGTGCTAGAGGGGCGGGCAGGGTGAAACTGTTTTTT
. TRBJ1-1 . TRBV27 CASSLHGVNTEAFF TGTGCCAGCAGTCTCCACGGGGTGAACACTGAAGCTTTCTTT
. TRBJ2-6 . TRBV9 CASSVDGDGANVLTF TGTGCCAGCAGCGTAGACGGGGATGGGGCCAACGTCCTGACTTTC
. TRBJ2-7 TRBD1 TRBV10-3 CAISDPTGTVLYEQYF TGTGCCATCAGTGACCCAACCGGGACAGTTCTCTACGAGCAGTACTTC
many TRBJ1-5 . TRBV20-1 CSALEQLSNQPQHF TGCAGTGCCCTGGAACAGCTATCGAATCAGCCCCAGCATTTT
. TRBJ1-1 . TRBV6-1 CASSESIEAFF TGTGCCAGCAGTGAAAGCATTGAAGCTTTCTTT
. TRBJ2-1 TRBD2 TRBV3-1 CASSQEGGRGNEQFF TGTGCCAGCAGCCAAGAGGGCGGGAGGGGAAATGAGCAGTTCTTC